Following are 9 T cell receptor beta chains from one sample sequenced in a study of T cell responses to AZD1222 COVID-19 vaccine. TCRdb keeps only in-frame clones here, not all; method: immunoSEQ multiplex PCR. The table shows about 100,000 clones, with roughly 89% occurring only once. This material consisted of peripheral blood, taken on day 0 of AZD1222 vaccination. These receptors were obtained from an adult in good health.

The chain carries TRBV5-8 and TRBJ2-5; TRBD1 is a possible D gene (6 bases). This CDR3 has 13 residues. The germline V gene encodes CDR1 SGHTS and CDR2 YDEGEE. V was clipped by 0 bases and J by 5 bases, with 8 bases between them. The CDR3: CASSLAGVETQYF. The CDR3 nucleotides are TGTGCCAGCAGCTTGGCAGGGGTGGAGACCCAGTACTTC.

This sequence joins TRBV9 and TRBJ1-6; D may be TRBD1 (5 bases). V was shortened by 4 bases and J by 4 bases, with 15 bases between the two germline ends. Germline CDR1 reads SGDLS; CDR2 reads YYNGEE. This CDR3 region has 16 residues. CDR3 loop: CASSLRSGNYNSPLHF. The DNA for the CDR3 is TGTGCCAGCAGCTTGAGGTCAGGGAATTATAATTCACCCCTCCACTTT.

The CDR3 sequence: CASSQAGATTGSNSYEQYF. CDR3 sequence (DNA): TGTGCCAGCAGCCAAGCGGGTGCGACGACAGGGAGCAACTCCTACGAGCAGTACTTC. The chain couples TRBV3-1 (or the pseudogene TRBV3-2) to TRBJ2-7; 7 bases are a match to TRBD1. CDR3 length: 19 residues. CDR1 and CDR2 from the germline V gene are LGHDT and YNNKEL (reference sequence). V lost 1 base, J lost 0 bases, and 15 bases stayed unmatched.

This clone showed up just once. The CDR3 spells CASSQRRGTNEKLFF. The CDR3 DNA reads TGTGCCAGCAGCCAACGAAGAGGGACTAATGAAAAACTGTTTTTT. The V call is TRBV11-2, the J call TRBJ1-4; D is undetermined. CDR1 SGHAT and CDR2 FQNNGV come from the germline V gene. The CDR3 totals 15 residues. Trimming stripped 5 bases from V and 2 bases from J, with 12 bases between.

The V gene is TRBV29-1, the J gene TRBJ2-1; 9 positions match TRBD2. Trimming removed 3 bases from V and 7 bases from J; junction bases left unmatched: 13. This CDR3 spans 16 amino acids. Germline CDR1 and CDR2: SQVTM and ANQGSEA. CDR3 loop: CSVDAEGGGAPNEQFF. The CDR3 DNA follows: TGCAGCGTTGACGCTGAGGGCGGGGGGGCGCCAAATGAGCAGTTCTTC.

This chain uses TRBV11-2 with TRBJ1-2; maybe TRBD1 (5 bases). Germline V gene data show CDR1 as SGHAT and CDR2 as FQNNGV. CDR3 length equals 12 residues. V lost 5 bases and J 8 bases, leaving 12 bases between the germline ends. The CDR3 nucleotides read TGTGCCAGCAGCATTGGGGGGTACGGCTACACCTTC. Protein sequence: CASSIGGYGYTF.

The V gene is TRBV6-5, the J gene TRBJ2-7; maybe TRBD1 (5 bases). CDR1 MNHEY and CDR2 SVGAGI come from the germline V gene. Trimming shortened V by 6 bases and J by 3 bases, and 15 bases separated the two germline ends. This CDR3 has 14 residues. The CDR3 here is CASSALGQGYEQYF. DNA of the CDR3: TGTGCCAGCAGCGCCTTAGGGCAGGGCTACGAGCAGTACTTC.

The chain links TRBV6-6 to TRBJ1-4; 10 nucleotides match TRBD1. V lost 4 bases to trimming and J lost 5 bases; unmatched junction nucleotides: 4. The CDR3 sequence is 15 residues long. CDR1 MNHNY and CDR2 SVGAGI come from the germline V gene (reference sequence). CDR3: CASSSRTGGNEKLFF. The CDR3 nucleotides are TGTGCCAGCAGTTCCCGGACAGGGGGGAATGAAAAACTGTTTTTT.

This chain uses TRBV6-2 or TRBV6-3 with TRBJ2-7; 8 bases are a match to TRBD1. The CDR3 is made up of 15 amino acids. Per the germline V gene, CDR1 is MNHEY and CDR2 is SVGEGT. V lost 5 bases to trimming and J lost 3 bases; unmatched junction nucleotides: 9. CDR3 DNA: TGTGCCAGCAGTAACTGGGGGACAGGTAACTACGAGCAGTACTTC. Translation gives CASSNWGTGNYEQYF.